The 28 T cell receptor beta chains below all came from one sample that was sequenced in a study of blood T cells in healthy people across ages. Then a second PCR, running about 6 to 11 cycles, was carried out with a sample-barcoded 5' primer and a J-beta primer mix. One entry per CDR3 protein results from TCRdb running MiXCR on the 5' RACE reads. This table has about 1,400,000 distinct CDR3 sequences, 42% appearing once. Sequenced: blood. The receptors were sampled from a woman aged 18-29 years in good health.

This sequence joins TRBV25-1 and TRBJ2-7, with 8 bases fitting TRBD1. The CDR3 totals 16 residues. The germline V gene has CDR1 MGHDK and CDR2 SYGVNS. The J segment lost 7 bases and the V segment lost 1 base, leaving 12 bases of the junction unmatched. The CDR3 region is CASSESIGQGADEQYF. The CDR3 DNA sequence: TGTGCCAGCAGTGAATCTATAGGACAGGGTGCGGATGAGCAGTACTTC.

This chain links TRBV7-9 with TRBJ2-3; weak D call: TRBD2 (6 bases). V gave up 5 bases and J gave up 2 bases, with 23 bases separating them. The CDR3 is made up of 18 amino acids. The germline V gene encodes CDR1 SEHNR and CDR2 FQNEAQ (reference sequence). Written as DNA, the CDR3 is TGTGCCAGCAGCACCTGGGGGGACCACGTTCTTGTCACAGATACGCAGTATTTT. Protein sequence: CASSTWGDHVLVTDTQYF.

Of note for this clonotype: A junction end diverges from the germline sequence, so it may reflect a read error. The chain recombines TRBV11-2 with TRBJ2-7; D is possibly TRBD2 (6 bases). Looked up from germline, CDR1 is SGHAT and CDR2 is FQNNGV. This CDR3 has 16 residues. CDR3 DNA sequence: TGTGCCGGCAGCCCCGTAGGGACTCCTTTAGGCTACGAGCAGTACTTC. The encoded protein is CAGSPVGTPLGYEQYF.

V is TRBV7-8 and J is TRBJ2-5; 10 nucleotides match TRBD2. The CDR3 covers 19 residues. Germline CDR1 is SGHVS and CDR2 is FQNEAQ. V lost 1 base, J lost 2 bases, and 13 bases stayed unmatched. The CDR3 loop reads CASSLERGGRPDTQETQYF. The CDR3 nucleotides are TGTGCCAGCAGCTTAGAGCGGGGGGGCCGCCCAGATACTCAAGAGACCCAGTACTTC.

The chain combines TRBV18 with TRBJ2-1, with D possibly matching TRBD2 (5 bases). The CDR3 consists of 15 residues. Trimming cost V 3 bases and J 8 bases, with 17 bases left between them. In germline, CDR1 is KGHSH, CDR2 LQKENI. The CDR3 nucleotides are TGTGCCAGCTCACCCGGACTGGTCGTTTTCGATGAGCAGTTCTTC. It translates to CASSPGLVVFDEQFF.

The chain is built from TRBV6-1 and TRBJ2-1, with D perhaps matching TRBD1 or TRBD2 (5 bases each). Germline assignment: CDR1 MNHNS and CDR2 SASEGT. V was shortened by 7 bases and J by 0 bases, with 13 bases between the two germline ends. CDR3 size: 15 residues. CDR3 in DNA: TGTGCCAGCATTACTGGGGACCGCTCCTACAATGAGCAGTTCTTC. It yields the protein CASITGDRSYNEQFF.

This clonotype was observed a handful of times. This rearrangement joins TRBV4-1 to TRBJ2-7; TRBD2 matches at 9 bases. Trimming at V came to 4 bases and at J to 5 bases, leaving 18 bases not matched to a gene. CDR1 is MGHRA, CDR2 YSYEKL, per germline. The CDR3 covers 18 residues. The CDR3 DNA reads TGCGCCAGCAGCCGCCGAAATGCCCCTAGCGGGAAAGAGGACGAGCAGTACTTC. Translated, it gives CASSRRNAPSGKEDEQYF.

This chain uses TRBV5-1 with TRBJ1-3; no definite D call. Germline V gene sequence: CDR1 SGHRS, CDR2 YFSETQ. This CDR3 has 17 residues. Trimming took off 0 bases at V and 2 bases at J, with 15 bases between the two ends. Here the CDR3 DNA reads TGCGCCAGCAGCTTGGTGCTCACCTCAACGGCTGGAAACACCATATATTTT. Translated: CASSLVLTSTAGNTIYF.

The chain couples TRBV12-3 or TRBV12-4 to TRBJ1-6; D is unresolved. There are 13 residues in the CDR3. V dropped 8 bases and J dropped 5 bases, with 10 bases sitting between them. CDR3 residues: CASRRTDNSPLHF. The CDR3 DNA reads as TGTGCCAGCCGCCGGACGGATAATTCACCCCTCCACTTT.

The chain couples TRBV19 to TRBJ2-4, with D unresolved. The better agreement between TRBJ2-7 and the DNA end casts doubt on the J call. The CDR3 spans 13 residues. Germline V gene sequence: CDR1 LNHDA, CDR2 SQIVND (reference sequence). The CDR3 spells CASSIKGAYEQYF. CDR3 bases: TGTGCCAGTAGTATAAAAGGCGCCTACGAGCAGTACTTC.

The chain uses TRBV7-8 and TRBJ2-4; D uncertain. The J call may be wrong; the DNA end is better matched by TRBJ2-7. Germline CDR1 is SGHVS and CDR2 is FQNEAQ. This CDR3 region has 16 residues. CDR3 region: CASSLVGSVATYEQYF. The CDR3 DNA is TGTGCCAGCAGCTTAGTCGGGTCAGTGGCCACCTACGAGCAGTACTTC.

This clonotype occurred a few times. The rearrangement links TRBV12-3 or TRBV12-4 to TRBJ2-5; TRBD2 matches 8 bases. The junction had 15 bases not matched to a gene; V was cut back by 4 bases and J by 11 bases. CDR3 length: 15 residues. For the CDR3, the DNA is TGTGCCAGCAGTTACCCGGGACTAGTTGGGAATGAGCAGTACTTC. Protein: CASSYPGLVGNEQYF.

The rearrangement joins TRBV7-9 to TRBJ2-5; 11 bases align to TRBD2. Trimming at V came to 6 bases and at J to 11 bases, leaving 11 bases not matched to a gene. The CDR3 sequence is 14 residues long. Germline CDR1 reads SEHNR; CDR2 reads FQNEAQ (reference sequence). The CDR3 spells CASSTGLAANEQYF. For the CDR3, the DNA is TGTGCCAGCAGTACGGGACTAGCGGCCAATGAGCAGTACTTC. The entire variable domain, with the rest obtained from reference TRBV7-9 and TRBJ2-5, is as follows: DTGVSQNPRHKITKRGQNVTFRCDPISEHNRLYWYRQTLGQGPEFLTYFQNEAQLEKSRLLSDRFSAERPKGSFSTLEIQRTEQGDSAMYLCASSTGLAANEQYFGPGTRLLVL.

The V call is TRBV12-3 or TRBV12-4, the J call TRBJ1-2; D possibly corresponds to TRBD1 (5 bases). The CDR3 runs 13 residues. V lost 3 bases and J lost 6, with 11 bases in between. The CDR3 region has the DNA TGTGCCAGCAGTTTGGAGGGGTACGATGGCTACACCTTC. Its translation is CASSLEGYDGYTF.

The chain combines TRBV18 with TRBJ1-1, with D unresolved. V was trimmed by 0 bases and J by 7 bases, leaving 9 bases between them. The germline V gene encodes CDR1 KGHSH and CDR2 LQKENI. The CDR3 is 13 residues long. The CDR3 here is CASSPPGRIEAFF. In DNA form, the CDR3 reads TGTGCCAGCTCACCACCCGGCCGAATTGAAGCTTTCTTT.

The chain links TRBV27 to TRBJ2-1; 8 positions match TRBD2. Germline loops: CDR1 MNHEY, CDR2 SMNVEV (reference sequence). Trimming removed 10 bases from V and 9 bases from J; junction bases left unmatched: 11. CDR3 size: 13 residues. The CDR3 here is CATRGGSRSEQFF. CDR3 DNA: TGTGCCACACGGGGGGGGTCTAGGAGTGAGCAGTTCTTC.

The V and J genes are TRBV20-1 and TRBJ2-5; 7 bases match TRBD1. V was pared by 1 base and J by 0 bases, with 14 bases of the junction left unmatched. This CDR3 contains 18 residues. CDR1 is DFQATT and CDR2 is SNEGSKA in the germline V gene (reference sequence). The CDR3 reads CSARAVGGTGVNQETQYF. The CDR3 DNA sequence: TGCAGTGCTAGAGCCGTAGGAGGAACAGGGGTCAACCAAGAGACCCAGTACTTC.

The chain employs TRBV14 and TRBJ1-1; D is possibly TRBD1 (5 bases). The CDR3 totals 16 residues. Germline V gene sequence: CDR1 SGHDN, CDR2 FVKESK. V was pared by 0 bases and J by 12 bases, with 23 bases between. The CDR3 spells CASSQDRRRSGRLPFF. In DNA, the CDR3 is TGTGCCAGCAGCCAAGACCGGAGGCGTTCGGGGCGCCTGCCTTTCTTT.

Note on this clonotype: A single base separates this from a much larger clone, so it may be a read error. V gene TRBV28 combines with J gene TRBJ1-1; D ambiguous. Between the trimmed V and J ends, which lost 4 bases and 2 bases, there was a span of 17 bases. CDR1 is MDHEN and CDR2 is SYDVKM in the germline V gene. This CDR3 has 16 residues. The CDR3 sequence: CASSSAREAINTEAFF. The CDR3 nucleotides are TGTGCCAGCAGTTCAGCACGGGAGGCGATTAACACTGAAGCTTTCTTT. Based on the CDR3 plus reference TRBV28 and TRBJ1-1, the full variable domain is DVKVTQSSRYLVKRTGEKVFLECVQDMDHENMFWYRQDPGLGLRLIYFSYDVKMKEKGDIPEGYSVSREKKERFSLILESASTNQTSMYLCASSSAREAINTEAFFGQGTRLTVV.

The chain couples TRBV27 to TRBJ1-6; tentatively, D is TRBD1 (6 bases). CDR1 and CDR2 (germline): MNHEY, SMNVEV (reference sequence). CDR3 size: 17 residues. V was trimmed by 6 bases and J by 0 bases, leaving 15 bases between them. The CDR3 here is CASSRQVLSSYNSPLHF. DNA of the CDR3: TGTGCCAGCAGCCGACAGGTTTTAAGCTCCTATAATTCACCCCTCCACTTT.

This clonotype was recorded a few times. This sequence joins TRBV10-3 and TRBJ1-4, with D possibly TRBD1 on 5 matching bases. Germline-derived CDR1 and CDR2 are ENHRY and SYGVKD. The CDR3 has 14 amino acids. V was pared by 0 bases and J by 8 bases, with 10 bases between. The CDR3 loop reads CAISESGLQEKLFF. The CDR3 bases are TGTGCCATCAGTGAGTCGGGGCTGCAAGAAAAACTGTTTTTT.

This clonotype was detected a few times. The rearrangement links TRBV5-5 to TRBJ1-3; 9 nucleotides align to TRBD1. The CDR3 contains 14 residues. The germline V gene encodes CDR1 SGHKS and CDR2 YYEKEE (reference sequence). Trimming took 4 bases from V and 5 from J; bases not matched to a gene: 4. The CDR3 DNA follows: TGTGCCAGCAGCGCCGGACAGGGGAGAAACACCATATATTTT. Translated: CASSAGQGRNTIYF.

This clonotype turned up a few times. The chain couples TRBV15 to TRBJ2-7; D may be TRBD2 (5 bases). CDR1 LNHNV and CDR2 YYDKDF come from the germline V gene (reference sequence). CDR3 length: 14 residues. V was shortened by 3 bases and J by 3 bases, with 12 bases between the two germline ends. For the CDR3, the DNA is TGTGCCACCAGCAGGTCCGGGAATCACTACGAGCAGTACTTC. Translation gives CATSRSGNHYEQYF. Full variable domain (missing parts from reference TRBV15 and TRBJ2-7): DAMVIQNPRYQVTQFGKPVTLSCSQTLNHNVMYWYQQKSSQAPKLLFHYYDKDFNNEADTPDNFQSRRPNTSFCFLDIRSPGLGDTAMYLCATSRSGNHYEQYFGPGTRLTVT.

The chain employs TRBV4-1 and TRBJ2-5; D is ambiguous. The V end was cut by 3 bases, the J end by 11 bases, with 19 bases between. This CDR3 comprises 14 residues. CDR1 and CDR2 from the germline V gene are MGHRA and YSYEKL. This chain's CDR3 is CASSHPATGNEQYF. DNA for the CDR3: TGCGCCAGCAGCCATCCCGCGACGGGCAATGAGCAGTACTTC.

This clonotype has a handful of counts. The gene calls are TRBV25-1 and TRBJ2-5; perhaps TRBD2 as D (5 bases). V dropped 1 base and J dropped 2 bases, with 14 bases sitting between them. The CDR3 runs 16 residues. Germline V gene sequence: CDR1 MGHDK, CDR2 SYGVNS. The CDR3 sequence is CASSESSLRDQETQYF. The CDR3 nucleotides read TGTGCCAGCAGTGAATCTAGCCTAAGAGATCAAGAGACCCAGTACTTC.

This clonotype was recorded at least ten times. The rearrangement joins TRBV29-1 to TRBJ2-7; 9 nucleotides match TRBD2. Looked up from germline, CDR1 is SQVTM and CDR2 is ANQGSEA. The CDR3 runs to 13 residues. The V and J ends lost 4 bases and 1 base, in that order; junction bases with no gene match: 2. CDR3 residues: CSVGLAGSYEQYF. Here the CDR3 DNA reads TGCAGCGTTGGGCTAGCGGGGTCCTACGAGCAGTACTTC.

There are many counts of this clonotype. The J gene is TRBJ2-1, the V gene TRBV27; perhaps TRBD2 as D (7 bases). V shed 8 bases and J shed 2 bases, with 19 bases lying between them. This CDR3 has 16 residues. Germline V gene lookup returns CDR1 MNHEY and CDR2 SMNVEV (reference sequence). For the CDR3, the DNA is TGTGCCAGCTCCAGGGGCGGGAGCACTACCTACAATGAGCAGTTCTTC. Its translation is CASSRGGSTTYNEQFF.

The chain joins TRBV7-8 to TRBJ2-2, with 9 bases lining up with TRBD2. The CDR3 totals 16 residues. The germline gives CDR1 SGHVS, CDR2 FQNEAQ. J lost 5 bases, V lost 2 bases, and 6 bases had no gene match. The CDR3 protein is CASSLWAGGVTGELFF. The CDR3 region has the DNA TGTGCCAGCAGCTTATGGGCGGGAGGGGTTACCGGGGAGCTGTTTTTT.